The rows below give T cell receptor beta chains drawn from one sample of a study of CD8 T cells in Susac syndrome. TCRdb reprocessed the immunoSEQ multiplex PCR reads with MiXCR, giving one entry per CDR3 protein. The repertoire holds 250,000 to 300,000 distinct CDR3 sequences, with 80% to 90% as singletons. Specimen: CD8+ T cells from PBMCs. The receptors derive from a human donor with multiple sclerosis. The CDR3 runs from the conserved cysteine through the conserved F or W. The D gene is left open where the match is weak. The listing skips clone size in some rows; elsewhere it reads once, few, many or a size class.

j_gene,abundance,d_gene,v_gene,CDR3aa,CDR3nt
TRBJ2-7,NA,NA,TRBV5-6,CASSFSLVHEQYF,TGTGCCAGCAGCTTTTCCTTAGTCCACGAGCAGTACTTC
TRBJ1-2,NA,NA,TRBV28,CASSYDSYGYTF,TGTGCCAGCAGTTATGACAGCTATGGCTACACCTTC
TRBJ1-2,NA,NA,TRBV9,CASSVAGNGYTF,TGTGCCAGCAGCGTAGCGGGGAACGGCTACACCTTC
TRBJ2-1,NA,NA,TRBV27,CASRNGGPYNEQFF,TGTGCCAGCAGAAACGGGGGGCCCTACAATGAGCAGTTCTTC
TRBJ2-5,NA,NA,TRBV9,CASSVNGQIQETQYF,TGTGCCAGCAGCGTTAACGGACAGATCCAAGAGACCCAGTACTTC
TRBJ2-7,NA,TRBD2,TRBV27,CASSLRAGAASYEQYF,TGTGCCAGCAGTCTAAGAGCGGGAGCGGCTTCCTACGAGCAGTACTTC
TRBJ2-7,few,NA,TRBV11-2,CASSLGPGASDYEQYF,TGTGCCAGCAGCTTAGGCCCAGGGGCTAGCGACTACGAGCAGTACTTC
TRBJ2-1,NA,NA,TRBV10-1,CASSELRLSSYNEQFF,TGCGCCAGCAGTGAATTGCGACTAAGCTCCTACAATGAGCAGTTCTTC
TRBJ2-1,once,TRBD2,TRBV29-1,CSVEGVAGEPYNEQFF,TGCAGCGTTGAGGGGGTAGCGGGAGAGCCGTACAATGAGCAGTTCTTC
TRBJ2-7,NA,NA,TRBV28,CASSYGPVGSYEQYF,TGTGCCAGCAGCTATGGACCAGTGGGGTCCTACGAGCAGTACTTC
TRBJ2-3,few,NA,TRBV27,CASSLGFSDTQYF,TGTGCCAGCAGTTTGGGGTTTTCAGATACGCAGTATTTT
TRBJ2-2,NA,NA,TRBV4-2,CASNQVSGELFF,TGTGCCAGCAACCAAGTAAGCGGGGAGCTGTTTTTT
TRBJ2-7,few,NA,TRBV27,CASSLGYSPAEQYF,TGTGCCAGCAGCTTGGGCTACTCCCCTGCCGAGCAGTACTTC
TRBJ2-7,few,NA,TRBV9,CASSVDDEQYF,TGTGCCAGCAGCGTAGATGACGAGCAGTACTTC
TRBJ2-3,NA,TRBD2,TRBV7-3,CASSQIAGFTDTQYF,TGTGCCAGCAGCCAAATAGCGGGGTTTACAGATACGCAGTATTTT
TRBJ2-7,NA,TRBD2,TRBV7-2,CASSLGLAGGGSYEQYF,TGTGCCAGCAGCTTAGGACTAGCGGGAGGGGGGTCCTACGAGCAGTACTTC
TRBJ1-1,NA,NA,TRBV2,CATPQGRNTEAFF,TGTGCCACCCCCCAGGGGCGGAACACTGAAGCTTTCTTT
TRBJ2-7,NA,NA,TRBV12-5,CASEDSYEQYF,TGTGCTAGTGAGGACTCCTACGAGCAGTACTTC
TRBJ1-2,NA,NA,TRBV12-5,CASGSNPKINYGYTF,TGTGCTAGTGGTTCCAACCCCAAGATTAACTATGGCTACACCTTC
TRBJ1-5,NA,NA,TRBV12-5,CASGLQSNQPQHF,TGTGCTAGTGGTTTGCAGAGCAATCAGCCCCAGCATTTT
TRBJ2-1,NA,NA,TRBV3-1,CASSLRQEQFF,TGTGCCAGCAGCCTTAGACAGGAGCAGTTCTTC
TRBJ2-7,few,NA,TRBV11-2,CASSLWGSSYEQYF,TGTGCCAGCAGCTTATGGGGGAGCTCCTACGAGCAGTACTTC
TRBJ1-1,NA,TRBD1,TRBV7-8,CASSFPGQQNTEAFF,TGTGCCAGCAGCTTCCCGGGACAGCAGAACACTGAAGCTTTCTTT
TRBJ2-1,NA,NA,TRBV20-1,CSALEEYNEQFF,TGCAGTGCTCTAGAGGAGTACAATGAGCAGTTCTTC